The 15 T cell receptor beta chains in this list originate from one sample, sequenced in a study of blood T cell repertoires in COVID-19 (dated by TCRdb to 2020 to 2022). Receptors were amplified or captured by the immunoSEQ multiplex PCR assay. TCRdb limited this immuneACCESS table to in-frame rearrangements with V and J called. A share of clones is missing; checked studies link under half to unresolved V genes, and the rest is unexplained. The sample records 90,000 to 120,000 clones, about nine tenths of which are singletons. The ten biggest clones cover 5.7% of the sample. Sequencing input: peripheral blood. The origin of the receptors is a man aged 65-85 years with acute or convalescent COVID-19.

The chain combines TRBV30 with TRBJ2-7; perhaps TRBD1 as D (5 bases). The V end lost 3 bases, the J end lost 2 bases, and 14 bases lay between the germline ends. Germline CDR1 is GTSNPN and CDR2 is SVGIG (reference sequence). The CDR3 is made up of 14 amino acids. CDR3 coding DNA: TGTGCCTGGAGCTTGGACACAGGACCCTACGAGCAGTACTTC. This gives the protein CAWSLDTGPYEQYF.

The chain joins TRBV6-5 to TRBJ1-1; D is undetermined. The CDR3 runs to 13 residues. Germline CDR1 MNHEY, CDR2 SVGAGI. Trimming removed 3 bases at V and 2 bases at J, with 7 bases between. CDR3 bases: TGTGCCAGCAGTTATGAGGCAAACACTGAAGCTTTCTTT. This translates into CASSYEANTEAFF.

The chain has TRBV11-2 and TRBJ2-5; TRBD2 agrees at 9 bases. Losses at the gene ends were 2 bases for V and 1 base for J; bases not matched to a gene: 5. The CDR3 totals 16 residues. The V gene's germline CDR1 is SGHAT and CDR2 FQNNGV. The DNA of the CDR3 is TGTGCCAGCAGCTTAAATGGACTAGCGACCCAAGAGACCCAGTACTTC. Its protein product is CASSLNGLATQETQYF.

This chain connects TRBV19 to TRBJ2-3; D gene unclear. Per the germline V gene, CDR1 is LNHDA and CDR2 is SQIVND (reference sequence). The CDR3 loop spans 14 amino acids. V lost 2 bases to trimming and J lost 2 bases, with 8 bases between them. CDR3 sequence reads: CASSIQKNTDTQYF. CDR3 nucleotide sequence: TGTGCCAGTAGTATACAGAAGAACACAGATACGCAGTATTTT.

The chain links TRBV30 to TRBJ1-3, with D perhaps TRBD1 (5 bases). V gave up 3 bases and J gave up 4 bases, with 10 bases separating them. Germline CDR1 is GTSNPN and CDR2 is SVGIG (reference sequence). The CDR3 is 13 residues long. CDR3 DNA: TGTGCCTGGAGCCGTCAGGGAGGAAACACCATATATTTT. Amino acid sequence: CAWSRQGGNTIYF.

The chain employs TRBV6-5 and TRBJ2-5; D unclear. The germline V and J ends were trimmed by 3 bases and 3 bases, with 11 bases remaining between them. This CDR3 has 14 amino acids. Germline V gene sequence: CDR1 MNHEY, CDR2 SVGAGI. This CDR3 reads CASSYGQAKETQYF. The CDR3 coding sequence is TGTGCCAGCAGTTATGGCCAGGCAAAAGAGACCCAGTACTTC.

The chain has TRBV18 and TRBJ2-7, with D unresolved. CDR1 and CDR2 (germline): KGHSH, LQKENI. The CDR3 totals 14 residues. Trimming left V 6 bases short and J 1 base short, with 13 bases between. This chain's CDR3 is CASSRLPTSYEQYF. In DNA, the CDR3 is TGTGCCAGCTCCCGGCTACCGACTTCCTACGAGCAGTACTTC.

The chain combines TRBV5-4 with TRBJ2-5; 11 bases map to TRBD2. This CDR3 has 16 residues. After removal of 1 base from V and 1 base from J, the junction contained 3 bases not matched to a gene. CDR1 is SGHNT and CDR2 is YYREEE in the germline V gene (reference sequence). The CDR3 DNA is TGTGCCAGCAGCTTGCCACTAGCGGGGGCCCAAGAGACCCAGTACTTC. Encoded protein: CASSLPLAGAQETQYF.

The chain carries TRBV3-1 (or the pseudogene TRBV3-2) and TRBJ1-2; the D gene is possibly TRBD1 (5 bases). The V and J ends lost 2 bases and 5 bases respectively, with 12 bases between them. Germline values: CDR1 LGHDT, CDR2 YNNKEL (reference sequence). This CDR3 comprises 14 residues. CDR3 residues: CASSQLRAFYGYTF. The CDR3 DNA sequence: TGTGCCAGCAGCCAACTCAGGGCCTTTTATGGCTACACCTTC.

This chain links TRBV7-9 with TRBJ1-2; the D is unclear. From germline, CDR1 is SEHNR and CDR2 FQNEAQ (reference sequence). The V end lost 1 base, the J end lost 7 bases, and 13 bases lay between the germline ends. The CDR3 totals 14 residues. The CDR3 protein is CASSLESIGFGYTF. In DNA form, the CDR3 reads TGTGCCAGCAGCTTAGAAAGCATCGGTTTTGGCTACACCTTC.

CDR3 in DNA: TGTGCCGGTTCCAGGGGAGCAGGAAACACCATATATTTT. Protein sequence: CAGSRGAGNTIYF. This rearrangement joins TRBV6-6 to TRBJ1-3; D possibly corresponds to TRBD1 (6 bases). The CDR3 contains 13 residues. Between the trimmed V and J ends, which lost 11 bases and 4 bases, there was a span of 15 bases. Germline V gene data show CDR1 as MNHNY and CDR2 as SVGAGI (reference sequence).

This clone is termed medium-sized. The chain joins TRBV4-3 to TRBJ2-7, with a possible D match to TRBD2 (6 bases). The CDR3 is made up of 15 amino acids. V was trimmed by 1 base and J by 2 bases, leaving 12 bases between them. Germline V lookup: CDR1 LGHNA, CDR2 YSLEER. The CDR3 coding sequence is TGCGCCAGCAGCCAAGCAGGGTCTAGCGCCTACGAGCAGTACTTC. It codes for CASSQAGSSAYEQYF.

This clone was detected only a few times. The J gene is TRBJ1-2, the V gene TRBV28; 9 nucleotides line up with TRBD1. J lost 6 bases, V lost 7 bases, and 15 bases had no gene match. From germline, CDR1 is MDHEN and CDR2 SYDVKM. The CDR3 runs to 16 residues. CDR3 amino acids: CASMRGAGNRGHGYTF. In DNA, the CDR3 is TGTGCCAGCATGAGAGGTGCCGGGAACAGGGGGCATGGCTACACCTTC.

The rearrangement uses TRBV5-1 and TRBJ2-1, with 9 bases fitting TRBD1. V lost 1 base to trimming and J lost 3 bases; unmatched junction nucleotides: 8. Germline CDR1 SGHRS, CDR2 YFSETQ. The CDR3 is 17 amino acids. Here the CDR3 reads CASSLLGQGLNYNEQFF. As DNA, the CDR3 is TGCGCCAGCAGCTTGTTAGGACAGGGGTTAAACTACAATGAGCAGTTCTTC.

The genes are TRBV20-1 and TRBJ2-3; 8 bases fit TRBD2. Germline V gives CDR1 DFQATT, CDR2 SNEGSKA (reference sequence). The CDR3 spans 11 residues. V dropped 4 bases and J dropped 11; count of bases not matched to a gene: 5. CDR3 amino acids: CSATSGGGQYF. As DNA, the CDR3 is TGCAGTGCTACAAGCGGGGGAGGGCAGTATTTT.